Below are 31 T cell receptor beta chains sequenced from a single sample in a study of blood T cell repertoires in COVID-19. Some clones are missing from TCRdb's copy, which holds only in-frame ones; the method was immunoSEQ multiplex PCR. This table holds 180,000 or so clones, about 82% found once. Sequenced material: PBMCs or T cells enriched from blood (not recorded which). The source of these receptors is a woman in her thirties who had recovered from COVID-19.

V gene TRBV7-8 combines with J gene TRBJ2-7; no definite D call. CDR1 SGHVS and CDR2 FQNEAQ come from the germline V gene. The germline V and J ends were trimmed by 5 bases and 6 bases, with 8 bases remaining between them. The CDR3 has 11 amino acids. CDR3: CASSQSVEQYF. CDR3 nucleotides: TGTGCCAGCAGCCAGTCGGTCGAGCAGTACTTC.

This chain uses TRBV2 with TRBJ2-2, with TRBD2 matching 13 bases. CDR1 SNHLY and CDR2 FYNNEI come from the germline V gene. The CDR3 is made up of 18 amino acids. V shed 1 base and J 1 base; nucleotides not matched to a gene: 3. The CDR3 protein is CASSEGTSGSLNTGELFF. CDR3 sequence (DNA): TGTGCCAGCAGTGAAGGGACTAGCGGGAGTTTGAACACCGGGGAGCTGTTTTTT.

The J gene is TRBJ2-2, the V gene TRBV27; D perhaps matches TRBD1 (6 bases). Germline V CDR1 and CDR2: MNHEY, SMNVEV (reference sequence). The V end was cut by 6 bases, the J end by 0 bases, with 11 bases between. CDR3 length: 15 amino acids. The DNA of the CDR3 is TGTGCCAGCAGCGGGGACAACGCGAACACCGGGGAGCTGTTTTTT. This gives the protein CASSGDNANTGELFF.

This clone turned up a few times. This chain connects TRBV2 to TRBJ1-5; a weak D match, TRBD1 (5 bases). Trimming shortened V by 8 bases and J by 6 bases, and 17 bases separated the two germline ends. There are 14 residues in the CDR3. The germline gives CDR1 SNHLY, CDR2 FYNNEI. CDR3: CASSDAGFGQPQHF. The CDR3 DNA sequence: TGTGCCAGCTCTGACGCAGGGTTTGGTCAGCCCCAGCATTTT.

This sequence joins TRBV29-1 and TRBJ1-4; TRBD1 aligns across 7 bases. The length of the CDR3 is 16 residues. Germline loops: CDR1 SQVTM, CDR2 ANQGSEA. V gave up 4 bases and J gave up 8 bases; unmatched junction bases: 16. The DNA for the CDR3 is TGCAGCGTTGGGGCAGGGGGTGGGGGACGATACGAAAAACTGTTTTTT. Its translation is CSVGAGGGGRYEKLFF. The whole variable domain, filled in from reference TRBV29-1 and TRBJ1-4, reads SAVISQKPSRDICQRGTSLTIQCQVDSQVTMMFWYRQQPGQSLTLIATANQGSEATYESGFVIDKFPISRPNLTFSTLTVSNMSPEDSSIYLCSVGAGGGGRYEKLFFGSGTQLSVL.

DNA for the CDR3: TGTGCCAGCAGTCCCTACCTTAGCGGGGGGGGCACAGATACGCAGTATTTT. The encoded protein is CASSPYLSGGGTDTQYF. The V and J genes are TRBV27 and TRBJ2-3, with TRBD2 matching 11 bases. With V trimmed by 5 bases and J by 1 base, 8 bases remained unmatched. Germline lookup yields CDR1 MNHEY and CDR2 SMNVEV (reference sequence). The CDR3 has 17 residues.

CDR3 nucleotides: TGTGCCAGCAGCCTCAGGACAGGGGCCCCTAGTGTGGCAGATACGCAGTATTTT. It codes for CASSLRTGAPSVADTQYF. The J gene is TRBJ2-3, the V gene TRBV7-9, with 9 bases lining up with TRBD1. V lost 5 bases to trimming and J lost 4 bases; unmatched junction nucleotides: 16. This CDR3 is 18 amino acids long. Germline assignment: CDR1 SEHNR and CDR2 FQNEAQ (reference sequence).

This chain links TRBV10-2 with TRBJ2-5; D remains unclear. This CDR3 has 18 amino acids. The germline gives CDR1 WSHSY, CDR2 SAAADI. V was trimmed by 3 bases and J by 2 bases, leaving 22 bases between them. The CDR3 nucleotides are TGCGCCAGCAGTGATGTCGTTCGGAGCGCTGATTCACAAGAGACCCAGTACTTC. This sequence encodes CASSDVVRSADSQETQYF.

The chain combines TRBV28 with TRBJ2-3; D might be TRBD2 (6 bases). Looked up from germline, CDR1 is MDHEN and CDR2 is SYDVKM. The V and J ends lost 8 bases and 1 base respectively, with 16 bases between them. This CDR3 has 15 amino acids. CDR3 residues: CASLTRASGTDTQYF. CDR3 DNA sequence: TGTGCCAGCCTGACGCGGGCTAGCGGCACAGATACGCAGTATTTT.

This clone has more than one count but fewer than ten. This chain links TRBV28 with TRBJ2-7, with TRBD1 matching 8 bases. In germline, CDR1 is MDHEN, CDR2 SYDVKM. The CDR3 has 14 residues. J was trimmed by 1 base and V by 6 bases; bases with no gene match: 5. The CDR3 reads CASSPGQVSYEQYF. CDR3 DNA sequence: TGTGCCAGCAGCCCGGGACAGGTATCCTACGAGCAGTACTTC.

The gene calls are TRBV19 and TRBJ1-3; D unclear. This CDR3 spans 12 amino acids. V shed 7 bases and J shed 4 bases, with 8 bases lying between them. Germline V gives CDR1 LNHDA, CDR2 SQIVND (reference sequence). In DNA form, the CDR3 reads TGTGCCAGTACCATTGAGGGAAACACCATATATTTT. This gives the protein CASTIEGNTIYF.

The CDR3 sequence: CASSLDGVGGSTEAFF. The CDR3 DNA reads TGTGCCAGCAGCTTAGATGGAGTGGGGGGTAGCACTGAAGCTTTCTTT. J is TRBJ1-1 and V is TRBV11-2, with D perhaps TRBD1 (5 bases). Trimming took off 0 bases at V and 4 bases at J, with 15 bases between the two ends. The germline V gene encodes CDR1 SGHAT and CDR2 FQNNGV. The CDR3 loop spans 16 amino acids.

The chain joins TRBV2 to TRBJ2-5, with D possibly being TRBD1 (5 bases). Looked up from germline, CDR1 is SNHLY and CDR2 is FYNNEI. V was shortened by 2 bases and J by 5 bases, with 12 bases between the two germline ends. The CDR3 contains 14 residues. The CDR3 DNA reads as TGTGCCAGCAGTGAACCCAGGGTAGGGGAGACCCAGTACTTC. Its translation is CASSEPRVGETQYF. The variable domain in full, completed from reference TRBV2 and TRBJ2-5, reads EPEVTQTPSHQVTQMGQEVILRCVPISNHLYFYWYRQILGQKVEFLVSFYNNEISEKSEIFDDQFSVERPDGSNFTLKIRSTKLEDSAMYFCASSEPRVGETQYFGPGTRLLVL.

The CDR3 region is CASSRGGPAGVYEQYF. The CDR3 DNA follows: TGTGCCAGCAGTCGAGGGGGGCCAGCGGGGGTCTACGAGCAGTACTTC. This chain uses TRBV5-8 with TRBJ2-7; 8 nucleotides line up with TRBD2. Germline V gene sequence: CDR1 SGHTS, CDR2 YDEGEE. The CDR3 has 16 amino acids. V was clipped by 5 bases and J by 3 bases; unmatched bases: 13.

This chain joins TRBV10-2 and TRBJ1-2; D possibly corresponds to TRBD1 (5 bases). Germline V gene lookup returns CDR1 WSHSY and CDR2 SAAADI. V was pared by 0 bases and J by 4 bases, with 12 bases between. This CDR3 contains 15 residues. The CDR3 spells CASSESHQGGYGYTF. CDR3 DNA sequence: TGCGCCAGCAGTGAGTCACATCAGGGCGGCTATGGCTACACCTTC.

The rearrangement joins TRBV6-5 to TRBJ1-1; no clear D. Trimming took 4 bases from V and 7 from J, leaving 13 bases between them. The CDR3 loop spans 13 amino acids. The germline V gene has CDR1 MNHEY and CDR2 SVGAGI. CDR3 amino acids: CASSSPVESEAFF. CDR3 DNA: TGTGCCAGCAGTTCCCCCGTAGAGAGTGAAGCTTTCTTT.

The chain is built from TRBV5-5 and TRBJ1-1, with D uncertain. Trimming pared 0 bases from V and 3 bases from J, leaving 3 bases between. This CDR3 spans 12 amino acids. Germline values: CDR1 SGHKS, CDR2 YYEKEE (reference sequence). CDR3 coding DNA: TGTGCCAGCAGCTTGGCTGACACTGAAGCTTTCTTT. Its protein product is CASSLADTEAFF.

About this clone: The germline gene is not matched at one end of the junction; a read error may be the cause. The gene calls are TRBV6-5 and TRBJ2-2; 8 bases are shared with TRBD2. This CDR3 has 16 residues. Germline-derived CDR1 and CDR2 are MNHEY and SVGAGI. CDR3 DNA sequence: TGTGCCAGCAGCTACTCAATCAGCGGGAGCACCGGGGAGCTGTTTTTT. Its protein is CASSYSISGSTGELFF.

V is TRBV29-1 and J is TRBJ2-1; 10 bases are shared with TRBD2. CDR3 size: 14 residues. Germline CDR1 and CDR2: SQVTM and ANQGSEA. Trimming took 1 base from V and 5 from J; bases not matched to a gene: 2. The CDR3 sequence is CSVEGLAGHNEQFF. The CDR3 coding sequence is TGCAGCGTTGAAGGACTAGCGGGCCACAATGAGCAGTTCTTC.

The chain carries TRBV10-3 and TRBJ1-2; D is perhaps TRBD1 (5 bases). Trimming removed 3 bases from V and 6 bases from J, with 8 bases in between. The CDR3 consists of 12 residues. Germline values: CDR1 ENHRY, CDR2 SYGVKD. Written as DNA, the CDR3 is TGTGCCATCAGTGAAGGGGAAAATGGCTACACCTTC. Translated, it gives CAISEGENGYTF.

This sequence joins TRBV7-2 and TRBJ2-3, with a possible D match to TRBD2 (6 bases). CDR1 SGHTA and CDR2 FQGNSA come from the germline V gene. This CDR3 region has 15 residues. Trimming removed 5 bases from V and 1 base from J, with 13 bases in between. The CDR3 bases are TGTGCCAGCAGCAAACTTGGCGGGGGCACAGATACGCAGTATTTT. Its translation: CASSKLGGGTDTQYF. The entire variable domain, with the rest obtained from reference TRBV7-2 and TRBJ2-3, is as follows: GAGVSQSPSNKVTEKGKDVELRCDPISGHTALYWYRQSLGQGLEFLIYFQGNSAPDKSGLPSDRFSAERTGGSVSTLTIQRTQQEDSAVYLCASSKLGGGTDTQYFGPGTRLTVL.

This clone appeared once. V gene TRBV11-3 combines with J gene TRBJ2-3; D is undetermined. The CDR3 contains 14 residues. Germline assignment: CDR1 SGHNT and CDR2 YENEEA. With 1 base removed from V and 4 bases from J, the gap between germline ends came to 9 bases. The CDR3 sequence is CASSLGRSADTQYF. The CDR3 DNA reads as TGTGCCAGCAGCTTAGGGAGAAGTGCAGATACGCAGTATTTT.

This CDR3 is CAWSVPGLATEQYF. In nucleotides, the CDR3 is TGTGCCTGGAGTGTACCGGGACTAGCGACCGAGCAGTACTTC. The V call is TRBV30, the J call TRBJ2-7; TRBD2 aligns across 10 bases. The CDR3 spans 14 residues. V lost 0 bases and J lost 6; bases outside the gene matches: 5. In germline, CDR1 is GTSNPN, CDR2 SVGIG (reference sequence).

The chain is built from TRBV3-1 (or the pseudogene TRBV3-2) and TRBJ2-5; 8 positions agree with TRBD1. The CDR3 is made up of 12 amino acids. Germline V gene sequence: CDR1 LGHDT, CDR2 YNNKEL (reference sequence). The junction had 3 bases not matched to a gene; V was cut back by 7 bases and J by 5 bases. The CDR3 loop is CASTGGSETQYF. The CDR3 DNA follows: TGTGCCAGCACAGGGGGCTCGGAGACCCAGTACTTC.

This chain links TRBV2 with TRBJ1-5; D unresolved. The germline gives CDR1 SNHLY, CDR2 FYNNEI. Trimming took 10 bases from V and 4 from J, leaving 20 bases between them. The CDR3 runs to 15 residues. The CDR3 loop reads CATKAIEAGNQPQHF. CDR3 sequence (DNA): TGTGCCACCAAGGCTATCGAGGCGGGTAATCAGCCCCAGCATTTT.

This chain links TRBV28 with TRBJ2-7, with unresolved D. The CDR3 contains 14 residues. Germline CDR1 reads MDHEN; CDR2 reads SYDVKM. The V end was cut by 3 bases, the J end by 4 bases, with 13 bases between. The CDR3: CASSFYQASYEQYF. Written as DNA, the CDR3 is TGTGCCAGCAGTTTTTACCAGGCCTCTTACGAGCAGTACTTC.

The genes are TRBV6-6 and TRBJ2-6, with 11 bases aligning to TRBD2. CDR3 length: 15 residues. Germline V lookup: CDR1 MNHNY, CDR2 SVGAGI (reference sequence). V was pared by 8 bases and J by 0 bases, with 0 bases of the junction left unmatched. For the CDR3, the DNA is TGTGCCAGCGGACTAGCGGGCTCTGGGGCCAACGTCCTGACTTTC. It codes for CASGLAGSGANVLTF.

This clone was picked up one time. V gene TRBV25-1 combines with J gene TRBJ2-1; possible D gene TRBD2, 6 bases. The CDR3 consists of 12 residues. Germline values: CDR1 MGHDK, CDR2 SYGVNS. The germline V and J ends were trimmed by 7 bases and 10 bases, with 14 bases remaining between them. The CDR3 loop reads CASTQGGLEQFF. CDR3 nucleotides: TGTGCCAGCACCCAGGGAGGACTAGAGCAGTTCTTC.

The J gene is TRBJ1-1, the V gene TRBV7-9; D not resolved. This CDR3 region has 13 residues. V was clipped by 4 bases and J by 2 bases, with 8 bases between them. CDR1 is SEHNR, CDR2 FQNEAQ, per germline (reference sequence). The CDR3 reads CASSSTKNTEAFF. CDR3 DNA sequence: TGTGCCAGCAGCTCCACAAAAAACACTGAAGCTTTCTTT.

This clone was seen only a few times. The V and J genes are TRBV10-1 and TRBJ1-1; 7 positions match TRBD1. This CDR3 is built from 14 residues. Germline V gives CDR1 WNHNN, CDR2 SYGVQD (reference sequence). V lost 1 base, J lost 4 bases, and 3 bases stayed unmatched. CDR3 sequence: CASSEYRGSTEAFF. The DNA for the CDR3 is TGCGCCAGCAGTGAGTACAGGGGATCCACTGAAGCTTTCTTT.

This chain connects TRBV6-5 to TRBJ2-3; a possible D gene is TRBD2 (6 bases). Germline CDR1 is MNHEY and CDR2 is SVGAGI. The CDR3 covers 14 residues. The V end lost 6 bases, the J end lost 2 bases, and 12 bases lay between the germline ends. CDR3 sequence: CASSVGGFTDTQYF. CDR3 DNA: TGTGCCAGCAGCGTTGGGGGGTTCACAGATACGCAGTATTTT.